This TCR beta chain was documented in a study of shared clonotypes between healthy human individuals. Produced via immunoSEQ multiplex PCR; TCRdb's table is partial and in-frame only. The sample yields 2 million to 2.5 million clones, around 90% seen once. In germline, CDR1 is ENHRY, CDR2 SYGVKD. This CDR3 has 16 residues. Trimming removed 0 bases at V and 6 bases at J, with 14 bases between. This clonotype originated in a man aged 18 to 29 in good health. Some clones in this sample may be carry-over from other donors' samples. V and J are TRBV10-3 and TRBJ1-4, with unresolved D. Sequenced input: naive CD4+ T cells from PBMCs. Indicated subset: CD45RA+ positively selected. The CDR3 loop is CAISESIGFIYEKLFF. The CDR3 DNA sequence: TGTGCCATCAGTGAGTCGATTGGATTTATTTATGAAAAACTGTTTTTT.